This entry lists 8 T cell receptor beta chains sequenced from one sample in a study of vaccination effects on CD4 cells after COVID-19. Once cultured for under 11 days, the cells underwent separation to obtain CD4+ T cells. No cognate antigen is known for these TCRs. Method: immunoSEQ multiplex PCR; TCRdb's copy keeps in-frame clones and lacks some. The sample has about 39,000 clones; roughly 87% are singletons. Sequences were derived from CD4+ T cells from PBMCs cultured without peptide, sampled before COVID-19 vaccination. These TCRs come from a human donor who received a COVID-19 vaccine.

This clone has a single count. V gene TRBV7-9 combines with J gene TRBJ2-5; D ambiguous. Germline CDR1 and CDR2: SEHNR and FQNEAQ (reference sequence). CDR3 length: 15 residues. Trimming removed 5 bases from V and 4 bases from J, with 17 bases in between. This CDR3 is CASSLLVGSRETQYF. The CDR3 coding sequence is TGTGCCAGCAGCCTCCTAGTGGGTAGCCGAGAGACCCAGTACTTC.

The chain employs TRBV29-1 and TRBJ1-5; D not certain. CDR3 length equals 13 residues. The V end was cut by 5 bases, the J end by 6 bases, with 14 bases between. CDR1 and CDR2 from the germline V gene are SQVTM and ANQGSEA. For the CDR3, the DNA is TGCAGCGTTCGACACGGAGGTGGTCAGCCCCAGCATTTT. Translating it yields CSVRHGGGQPQHF.

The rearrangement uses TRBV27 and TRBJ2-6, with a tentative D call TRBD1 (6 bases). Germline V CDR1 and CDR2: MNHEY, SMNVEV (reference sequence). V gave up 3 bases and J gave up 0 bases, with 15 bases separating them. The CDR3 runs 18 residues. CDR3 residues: CASSFMTGHFSGANVLTF. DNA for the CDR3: TGTGCCAGCAGTTTCATGACAGGACATTTCTCTGGGGCCAACGTCCTGACTTTC.

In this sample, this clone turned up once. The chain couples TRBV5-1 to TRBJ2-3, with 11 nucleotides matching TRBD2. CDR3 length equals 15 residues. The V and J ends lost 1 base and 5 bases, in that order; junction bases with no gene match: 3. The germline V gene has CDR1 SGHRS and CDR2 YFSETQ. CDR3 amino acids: CASSLTTSGGDTQYF. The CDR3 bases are TGCGCCAGCAGCTTGACCACTAGCGGGGGAGATACGCAGTATTTT.

The CDR3 loop reads CASSVPGGAHQPQHF. The CDR3 DNA is TGTGCCAGCAGCGTCCCCGGGGGGGCCCATCAGCCCCAGCATTTT. This chain links TRBV28 with TRBJ1-5; D perhaps matches TRBD1 (6 bases). Germline CDR1 reads MDHEN; CDR2 reads SYDVKM. This CDR3 has 15 residues. V lost 6 bases to trimming and J lost 5 bases, with 17 bases between them.

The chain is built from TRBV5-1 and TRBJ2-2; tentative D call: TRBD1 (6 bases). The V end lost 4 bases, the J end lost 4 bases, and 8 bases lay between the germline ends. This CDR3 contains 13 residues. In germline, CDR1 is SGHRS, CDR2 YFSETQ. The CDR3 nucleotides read TGCGCCAGCAGCCCACAGGGCACCGGGGAGCTGTTTTTT. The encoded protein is CASSPQGTGELFF.

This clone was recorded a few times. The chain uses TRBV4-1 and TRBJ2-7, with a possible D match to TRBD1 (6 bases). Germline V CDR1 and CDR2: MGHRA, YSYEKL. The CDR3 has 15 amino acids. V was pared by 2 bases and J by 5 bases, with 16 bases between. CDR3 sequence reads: CASSQILGQQHEQYV. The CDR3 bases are TGCGCCAGCAGCCAAATTCTCGGACAGCAGCACGAGCAGTACGTC.

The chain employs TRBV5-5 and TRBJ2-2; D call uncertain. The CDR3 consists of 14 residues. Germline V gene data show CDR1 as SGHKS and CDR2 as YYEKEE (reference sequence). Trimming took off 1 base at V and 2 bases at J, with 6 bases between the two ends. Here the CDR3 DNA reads TGTGCCAGCAGCTTGATTATTAACACCGGGGAGCTGTTTTTT. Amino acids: CASSLIINTGELFF.